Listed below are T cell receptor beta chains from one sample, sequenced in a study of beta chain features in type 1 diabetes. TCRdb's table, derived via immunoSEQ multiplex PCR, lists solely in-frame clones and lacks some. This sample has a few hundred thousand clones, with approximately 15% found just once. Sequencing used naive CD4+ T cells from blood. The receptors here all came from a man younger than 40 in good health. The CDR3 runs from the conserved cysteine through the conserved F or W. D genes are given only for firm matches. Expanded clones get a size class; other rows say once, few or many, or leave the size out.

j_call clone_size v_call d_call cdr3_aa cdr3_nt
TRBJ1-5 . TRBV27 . CASSLFGGKNQPQHF TGTGCCAGCAGTTTGTTCGGCGGAAAGAATCAGCCCCAGCATTTT
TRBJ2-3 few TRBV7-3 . CASSFGSRTDTQYF TGTGCCAGCAGCTTTGGCAGTCGCACAGATACGCAGTATTTT
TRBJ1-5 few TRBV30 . CAWSFAGPVNQPQHF TGTGCCTGGAGTTTTGCAGGCCCAGTCAATCAGCCCCAGCATTTT
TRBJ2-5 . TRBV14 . CASLTVVETQYF TGTGCCAGTCTGACAGTTGTGGAGACCCAGTACTTC
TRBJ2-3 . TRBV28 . CASSSGGRDTQYF TGTGCCAGCAGTTCAGGTGGGAGGGATACGCAGTATTTT
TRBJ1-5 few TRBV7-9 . CASSLGSTANQPQHF TGTGCCAGCAGCTTAGGATCGACGGCCAATCAGCCCCAGCATTTT
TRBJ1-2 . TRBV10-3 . CAINGGFLYGYTF TGTGCCATCAACGGGGGATTTCTCTACGGCTACACCTTC
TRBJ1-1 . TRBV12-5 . CASGLWGAANTEAFF TGTGCTAGTGGTTTGTGGGGGGCGGCGAACACTGAAGCTTTCTTT
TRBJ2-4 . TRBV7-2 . CASSMVVAKNIQYF TGTGCCAGCAGTATGGTCGTGGCCAAAAACATTCAGTACTTC
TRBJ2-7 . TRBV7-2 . CASSLGTVQAYEQYF TGTGCCAGCAGCTTAGGCACAGTCCAAGCCTACGAGCAGTACTTC
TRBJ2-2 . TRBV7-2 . CASAPYPNTGELFF TGTGCCAGCGCCCCCTACCCGAACACCGGGGAGCTGTTTTTT
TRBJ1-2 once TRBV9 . CASTLRGENYGYTF TGTGCCAGCACCCTTCGGGGGGAAAACTATGGCTACACCTTC
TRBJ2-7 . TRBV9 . CASSPGPPGAYEQYF TGTGCCAGCAGCCCGGGACCTCCGGGGGCCTACGAGCAGTACTTC
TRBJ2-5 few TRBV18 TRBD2 CASSSGGEQYF TGTGCCAGCTCCTCGGGAGGGGAGCAGTACTTC
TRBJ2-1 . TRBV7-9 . CASSSRPREALYNEQFF TGTGCCAGCAGCTCCCGACCCCGGGAAGCTCTATACAATGAGCAGTTCTTC
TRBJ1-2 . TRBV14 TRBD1 CASSQGRDRGREGYTF TGTGCCAGCAGCCAAGGAAGGGACAGGGGGCGAGAAGGCTACACCTTC
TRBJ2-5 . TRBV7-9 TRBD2 CASSVGGRGLLETQYF TGTGCCAGCAGCGTTGGCGGGAGAGGGTTGTTAGAGACCCAGTACTTC
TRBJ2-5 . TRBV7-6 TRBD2 CASSLIPGGETQYF TGTGCCAGCAGCTTAATCCCGGGAGGGGAGACCCAGTACTTC
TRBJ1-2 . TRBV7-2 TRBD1 CASSLARGQGGGYTF TGTGCCAGCAGCTTAGCGAGGGGACAGGGTGGAGGCTACACCTTC
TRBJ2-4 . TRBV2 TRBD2 CASSDSGRGTKNIQYF TGTGCCAGCAGTGACAGCGGGAGGGGAACCAAAAACATTCAGTACTTC
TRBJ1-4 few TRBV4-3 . CASSQDLRSNEKLFF TGCGCCAGCAGCCAAGATCTCAGGAGTAATGAAAAACTGTTTTTT
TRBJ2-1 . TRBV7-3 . CASSLNSRRGEQFF TGTGCCAGCAGCTTAAACTCCCGAAGGGGTGAGCAGTTCTTC
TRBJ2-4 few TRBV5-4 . CASSLAGLYIQYF TGTGCCAGCAGCTTGGCAGGGTTGTACATTCAGTACTTC
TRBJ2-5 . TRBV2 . CASSLPVETQYF TGTGCCAGCAGCCTGCCAGTGGAGACCCAGTACTTC
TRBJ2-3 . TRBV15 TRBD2 CATSRRLAGRYTDTQYF TGTGCCACCAGCAGGAGACTAGCGGGCAGATACACAGATACGCAGTATTTT
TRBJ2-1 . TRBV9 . CASSVGTVYNEQFF TGTGCCAGCAGCGTAGGGACGGTTTACAATGAGCAGTTCTTC
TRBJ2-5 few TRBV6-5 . CASSYLAPQRGETQYF TGTGCCAGCAGTTACCTAGCCCCTCAGAGGGGTGAGACCCAGTACTTC
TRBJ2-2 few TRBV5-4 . CASSRTGELFF TGTGCCAGCAGCCGAACCGGGGAGCTGTTTTTT
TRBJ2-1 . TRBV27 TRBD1 CASSPTPGTGSYNEQFF TGTGCCAGCAGTCCGACCCCGGGGACAGGATCCTACAATGAGCAGTTCTTC
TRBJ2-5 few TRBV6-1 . CASSERRSSTQETQYF TGTGCCAGCAGTGAACGGCGAAGCAGTACCCAAGAGACCCAGTACTTC
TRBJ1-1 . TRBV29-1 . CSTGTGTTVNTEAFF TGCAGCACCGGGACCGGGACAACGGTTAACACTGAAGCTTTCTTT
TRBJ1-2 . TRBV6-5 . CASIPFGVTGYGYTF TGTGCCAGCATACCTTTCGGTGTTACGGGGTATGGCTACACCTTC
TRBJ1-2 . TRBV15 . CATSRDSWQSNYGYTF TGTGCCACCAGCAGAGATTCATGGCAGTCTAACTATGGCTACACCTTC
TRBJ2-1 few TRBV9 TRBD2 CASSVVTLAGDHNEQFF TGTGCCAGCAGCGTAGTTACGTTAGCGGGGGATCACAATGAGCAGTTCTTC
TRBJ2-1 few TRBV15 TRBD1 CATSRGGGQGTNEQFF TGTGCCACCAGCAGAGGAGGAGGACAGGGGACGAATGAGCAGTTCTTC
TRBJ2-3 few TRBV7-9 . CASSPPQTQYF TGTGCCAGCAGCCCTCCCCAGACGCAGTATTTT
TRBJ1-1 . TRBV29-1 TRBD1 CSITTGVGTEAFF TGCAGCATAACGACAGGGGTAGGAACTGAAGCTTTCTTT
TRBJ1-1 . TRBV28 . CASSPWGQKNTEAFF TGTGCCAGCAGTCCTTGGGGGCAGAAGAACACTGAAGCTTTCTTT
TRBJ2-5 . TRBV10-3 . CAISESLVQETQYF TGTGCCATCAGTGAGTCACTAGTACAAGAGACCCAGTACTTC
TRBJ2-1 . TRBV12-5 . CASGPHNEQFF TGTGCTAGTGGTCCCCACAATGAGCAGTTCTTC
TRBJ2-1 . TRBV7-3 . CASSLDRPDSHQRFF TGTGCCAGCAGCCTCGATAGACCCGACTCCCATCAGCGGTTCTTC
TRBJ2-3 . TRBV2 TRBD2 CASSRLAGVTDTQYF TGTGCCAGCAGCCGGCTAGCGGGAGTCACAGATACGCAGTATTTT
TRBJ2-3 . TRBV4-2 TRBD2 CASSQDSDGGGADTQYF TGTGCCAGCAGCCAGGATTCGGATGGCGGGGGGGCAGATACGCAGTATTTT
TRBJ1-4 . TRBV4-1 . CASSLTGGRINEKLFF TGCGCCAGCAGCCTCACGGGTGGTAGAATTAATGAAAAACTGTTTTTT
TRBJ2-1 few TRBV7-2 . CASSLWGLNNEQFF TGTGCCAGCAGCTTGTGGGGACTGAACAATGAGCAGTTCTTC
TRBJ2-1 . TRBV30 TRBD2 CAWQPGLAGEKQFF TGTGCCTGGCAACCGGGACTAGCGGGCGAAAAGCAGTTCTTC
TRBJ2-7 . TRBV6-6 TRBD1 CASSQNRGPEQYF TGTGCCAGCAGCCAAAACAGGGGGCCCGAGCAGTACTTC
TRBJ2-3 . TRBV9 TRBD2 CASSVAQIAGESTDTQYF TGTGCCAGCAGCGTAGCGCAGATAGCGGGAGAAAGCACAGATACGCAGTATTTT
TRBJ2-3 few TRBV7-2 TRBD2 CASSKGLAGARDTQYF TGTGCCAGCAGCAAGGGACTAGCGGGAGCTCGAGATACGCAGTATTTT
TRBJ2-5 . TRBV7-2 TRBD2 CASASGGLPETQYF TGTGCCAGCGCGAGCGGGGGTCTACCAGAGACCCAGTACTTC
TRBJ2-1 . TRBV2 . CASKKGDRFF TGTGCCAGCAAAAAGGGGGACCGGTTCTTC
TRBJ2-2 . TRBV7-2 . CASSFLTESGELFF TGTGCCAGCAGCTTCCTGACCGAATCCGGGGAGCTGTTTTTT
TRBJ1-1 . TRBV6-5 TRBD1 CASSLGQGGTKAFF TGTGCCAGCAGTTTAGGACAGGGTGGTACCAAAGCTTTCTTT